Each of the 9 T cell receptor beta chains below was sequenced from the same sample in a study of graft-versus-host responses after intestinal transplantation. Assay: immunoSEQ multiplex PCR; the TCRdb copy retains only in-frame clones and omits some. The sample yields more than 13,000 clones, approximately 70% seen once. Intraepithelial and lamina propria lymphocytes were freed from processed graft tissue. This sample comprised ileum tissue, obtained around 98 weeks after intestinal transplantation. These receptors originate from a human patient who received an intestinal transplant, so some T cells may come from the graft donor.

The V and J genes are TRBV15 and TRBJ1-2; D unresolved. This CDR3 is 14 amino acids long. Germline V gene data show CDR1 as LNHNV and CDR2 as YYDKDF (reference sequence). V lost 5 bases, J lost 5 bases, and 15 bases lay in between. The chain's CDR3 is CATSARLPPYGYTF. In nucleotides, the CDR3 is TGTGCCACCAGCGCCCGTCTCCCTCCTTATGGCTACACCTTC.

The chain is built from TRBV19 and TRBJ2-5, with D perhaps TRBD1 or TRBD2 (5 bases each). The V end was cut by 6 bases, the J end by 1 base, with 15 bases between. The CDR3 runs to 15 residues. Germline CDR1 reads LNHDA; CDR2 reads SQIVND (reference sequence). The CDR3 protein is CASSDRVGVQETQYF. CDR3 sequence (DNA): TGTGCCAGTAGCGACAGAGTCGGGGTCCAAGAGACCCAGTACTTC.

V usage is TRBV7-9 and J usage is TRBJ2-2; 8 bases are shared with TRBD1. Trimming at V came to 5 bases and at J to 6 bases, leaving 5 bases not matched to a gene. Germline CDR1 and CDR2: SEHNR and FQNEAQ (reference sequence). CDR3 size: 14 residues. The CDR3 DNA follows: TGTGCCAGCAGCCCTAACAGGGGGTCCGGGGAGCTGTTTTTT. Protein: CASSPNRGSGELFF. Full variable domain (missing parts from reference TRBV7-9 and TRBJ2-2): DTGVSQNPRHKITKRGQNVTFRCDPISEHNRLYWYRQTLGQGPEFLTYFQNEAQLEKSRLLSDRFSAERPKGSFSTLEIQRTEQGDSAMYLCASSPNRGSGELFFGEGSRLTVL.

The count of this clone is one. The chain combines TRBV18 with TRBJ2-1, with 10 bases identical to TRBD2. The CDR3 sequence is 15 residues long. Germline V gene lookup returns CDR1 KGHSH and CDR2 LQKENI. V trimming: 8 bases; J trimming: 9 bases; junction bases outside the gene matches: 13. Here the CDR3 reads CASTPRTSGSGEQFF. DNA for the CDR3: TGTGCCAGCACCCCGCGGACTAGCGGTTCAGGTGAGCAGTTCTTC.

This rearrangement joins TRBV27 to TRBJ2-1, with D perhaps TRBD2 (5 bases). The CDR3 contains 17 residues. V was cut by 6 bases and J by 6 bases, with 24 bases left in between. Per germline, CDR1 MNHEY and CDR2 SMNVEV (reference sequence). This CDR3 is CASRSRGLPKISNEQFF. Here the CDR3 DNA reads TGTGCCAGCAGGAGCCGAGGACTCCCAAAGATAAGCAATGAGCAGTTCTTC.

The genes are TRBV4-3 and TRBJ1-2, with 11 positions matching TRBD1. Germline-derived CDR1 and CDR2 are LGHNA and YSLEER. The length of the CDR3 is 16 residues. Germline trimming cut 3 bases from V and 2 bases from J; bases unmatched to any gene: 5. The CDR3 loop is CASSHRTGGVNYGYTF. As DNA, the CDR3 is TGCGCCAGCAGCCATAGGACAGGGGGCGTAAACTATGGCTACACCTTC.

This clone was counted between two and nine times. V is TRBV13 and J is TRBJ2-2; possible D gene TRBD2, 6 bases. V lost 5 bases and J 4 bases, leaving 11 bases between the germline ends. In germline, CDR1 is PRHDT, CDR2 FYEKMQ (reference sequence). The CDR3 sequence is 14 residues long. The CDR3 sequence is CASSTSSGTGELFF. CDR3 in DNA: TGTGCCAGCAGCACTAGCTCCGGCACCGGGGAGCTGTTTTTT.

This clone was recorded a few times. The rearrangement joins TRBV27 to TRBJ2-4; 8 positions agree with TRBD2. The germline CDR1 and CDR2 sequences are MNHEY and SMNVEV (reference sequence). Unmatched junction bases numbered 9, after V lost 6 bases and J lost 8 bases. The CDR3 totals 14 residues. The CDR3 here is CASSTGLAKDIQYF. The CDR3 region has the DNA TGTGCCAGCAGCACTGGACTAGCTAAGGACATTCAGTACTTC.

Regarding this clone: Other DNA sequences of this sample code for an identical CDR3. V and J are TRBV6-5 and TRBJ2-5; possibly TRBD1 for D (8 bases). V lost 4 bases and J 5 bases, leaving 14 bases between the germline ends. The CDR3 is made up of 14 amino acids. Germline values: CDR1 MNHEY, CDR2 SVGAGI. The CDR3 sequence: CASSLLQGGETQYF. CDR3 sequence (DNA): TGTGCCAGCAGTTTATTACAGGGGGGGGAGACCCAGTACTTC.